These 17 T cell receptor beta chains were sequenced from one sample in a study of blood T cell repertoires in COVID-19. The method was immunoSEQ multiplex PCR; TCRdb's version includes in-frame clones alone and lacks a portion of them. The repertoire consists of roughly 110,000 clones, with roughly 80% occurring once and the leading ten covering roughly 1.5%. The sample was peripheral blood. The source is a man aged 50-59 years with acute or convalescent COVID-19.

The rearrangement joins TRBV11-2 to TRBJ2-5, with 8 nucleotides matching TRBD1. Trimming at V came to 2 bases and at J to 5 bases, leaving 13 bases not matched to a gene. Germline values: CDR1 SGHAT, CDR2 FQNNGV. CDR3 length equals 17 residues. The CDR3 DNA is TGTGCCAGCAGCTTATTACTGGGCAGGGGGCTGGGTGAGACCCAGTACTTC. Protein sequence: CASSLLLGRGLGETQYF.

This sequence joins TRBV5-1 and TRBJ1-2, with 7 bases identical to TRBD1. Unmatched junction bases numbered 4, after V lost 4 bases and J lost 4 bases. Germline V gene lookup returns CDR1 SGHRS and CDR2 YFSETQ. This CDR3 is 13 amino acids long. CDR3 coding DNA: TGCGCCAGCAGCACCGGGACAGCCTATGGCTACACCTTC. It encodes CASSTGTAYGYTF.

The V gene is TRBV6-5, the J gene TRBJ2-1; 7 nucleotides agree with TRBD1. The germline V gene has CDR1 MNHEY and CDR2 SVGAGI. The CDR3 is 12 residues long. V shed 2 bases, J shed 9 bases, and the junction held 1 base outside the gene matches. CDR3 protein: CASSYRTGEQFF. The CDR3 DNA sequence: TGTGCCAGCAGTTACCGGACAGGTGAGCAGTTCTTC.

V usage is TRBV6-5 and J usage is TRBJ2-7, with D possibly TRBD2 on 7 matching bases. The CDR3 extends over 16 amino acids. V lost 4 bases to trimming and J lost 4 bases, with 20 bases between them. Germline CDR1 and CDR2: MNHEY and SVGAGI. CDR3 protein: CASSWGGAAKGYEQYF. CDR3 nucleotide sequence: TGTGCCAGCAGTTGGGGGGGGGCAGCTAAGGGATACGAGCAGTACTTC.

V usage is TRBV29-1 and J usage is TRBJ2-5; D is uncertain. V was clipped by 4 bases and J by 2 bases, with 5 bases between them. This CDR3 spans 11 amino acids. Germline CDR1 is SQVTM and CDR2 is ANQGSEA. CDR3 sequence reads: CSVVRQETQYF. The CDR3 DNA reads TGCAGCGTTGTCAGGCAAGAGACCCAGTACTTC.

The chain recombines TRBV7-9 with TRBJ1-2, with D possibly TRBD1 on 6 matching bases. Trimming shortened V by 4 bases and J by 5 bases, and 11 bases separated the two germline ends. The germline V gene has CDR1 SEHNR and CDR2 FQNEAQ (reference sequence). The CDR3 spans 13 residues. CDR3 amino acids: CASSSIQGYGYTF. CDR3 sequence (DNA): TGTGCCAGCAGCTCCATACAGGGTTATGGCTACACCTTC.

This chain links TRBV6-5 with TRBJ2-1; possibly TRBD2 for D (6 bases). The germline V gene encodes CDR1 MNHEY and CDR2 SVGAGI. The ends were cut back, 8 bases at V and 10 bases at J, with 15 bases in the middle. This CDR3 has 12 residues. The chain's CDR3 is CASEVGGGEQFF. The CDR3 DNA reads TGTGCCAGCGAAGTGGGGGGTGGCGAGCAGTTCTTC.

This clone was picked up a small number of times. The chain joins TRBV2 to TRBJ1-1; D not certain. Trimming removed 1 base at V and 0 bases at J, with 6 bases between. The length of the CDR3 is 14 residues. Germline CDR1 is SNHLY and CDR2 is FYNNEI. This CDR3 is CASSEVRLNTEAFF. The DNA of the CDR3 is TGTGCCAGCAGTGAAGTCAGATTGAACACTGAAGCTTTCTTT.

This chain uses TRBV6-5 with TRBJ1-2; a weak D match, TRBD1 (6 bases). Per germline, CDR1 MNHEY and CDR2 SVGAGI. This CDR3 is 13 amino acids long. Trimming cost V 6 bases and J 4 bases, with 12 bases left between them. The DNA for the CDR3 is TGTGCCAGCAGGACCCAGGGGTCCTATGGCTACACCTTC. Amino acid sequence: CASRTQGSYGYTF.

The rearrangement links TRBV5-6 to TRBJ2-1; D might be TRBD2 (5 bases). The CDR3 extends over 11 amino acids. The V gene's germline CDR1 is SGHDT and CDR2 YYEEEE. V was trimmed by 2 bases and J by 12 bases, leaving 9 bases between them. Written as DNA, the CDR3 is TGTGCCAGCAGCTTCGGGGTGGTGCAGTTCTTC. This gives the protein CASSFGVVQFF.

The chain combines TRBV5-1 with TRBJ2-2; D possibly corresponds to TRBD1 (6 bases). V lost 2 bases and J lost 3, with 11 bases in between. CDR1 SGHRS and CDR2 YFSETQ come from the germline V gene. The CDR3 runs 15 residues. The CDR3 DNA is TGCGCCAGCAGCTTTACTACAGGGTACACCGGGGAGCTGTTTTTT. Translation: CASSFTTGYTGELFF.

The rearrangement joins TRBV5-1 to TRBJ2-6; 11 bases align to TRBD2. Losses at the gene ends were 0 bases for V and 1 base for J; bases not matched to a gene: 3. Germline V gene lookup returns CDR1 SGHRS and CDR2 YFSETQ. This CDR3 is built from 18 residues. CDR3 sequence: CASSLGLAGISGANVLTF. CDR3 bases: TGCGCCAGCAGCTTGGGACTAGCGGGGATATCTGGGGCCAACGTCCTGACTTTC.

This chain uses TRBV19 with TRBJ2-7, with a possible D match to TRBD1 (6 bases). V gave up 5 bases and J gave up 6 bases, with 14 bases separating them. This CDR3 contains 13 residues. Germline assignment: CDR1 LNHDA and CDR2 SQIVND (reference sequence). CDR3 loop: CASSPDRNFEQYF. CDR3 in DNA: TGTGCCAGTAGTCCTGACAGGAACTTCGAGCAGTACTTC.

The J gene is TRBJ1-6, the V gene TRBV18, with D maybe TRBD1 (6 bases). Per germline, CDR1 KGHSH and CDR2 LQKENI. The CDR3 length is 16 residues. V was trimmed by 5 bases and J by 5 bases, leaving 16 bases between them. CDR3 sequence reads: CASSYAGTLNNSPLHF. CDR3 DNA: TGTGCCAGCTCATACGCCGGGACACTGAATAATTCACCCCTCCACTTT. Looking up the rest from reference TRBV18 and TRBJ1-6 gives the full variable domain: NAGVMQNPRHLVRRRGQEARLRCSPMKGHSHVYWYRQLPEEGLKFMVYLQKENIIDESGMPKERFSAEFPKEGPSILRIQQVVRGDSAAYFCASSYAGTLNNSPLHFGNGTRLTVT.

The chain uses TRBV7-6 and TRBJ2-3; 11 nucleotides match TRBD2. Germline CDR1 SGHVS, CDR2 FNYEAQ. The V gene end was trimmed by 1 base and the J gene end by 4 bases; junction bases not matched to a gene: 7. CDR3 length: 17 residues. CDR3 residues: CASSLGPSGGPSDTQYF. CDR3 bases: TGTGCCAGCAGCTTAGGTCCTAGCGGGGGGCCTTCAGATACGCAGTATTTT.

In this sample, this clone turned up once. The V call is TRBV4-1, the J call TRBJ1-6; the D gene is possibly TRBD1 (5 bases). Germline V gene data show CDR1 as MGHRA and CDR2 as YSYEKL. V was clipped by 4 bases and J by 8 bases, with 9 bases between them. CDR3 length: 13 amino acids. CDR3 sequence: CASSLWGDSPLHF. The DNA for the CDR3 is TGCGCCAGCAGCCTCTGGGGGGATTCACCCCTCCACTTT.

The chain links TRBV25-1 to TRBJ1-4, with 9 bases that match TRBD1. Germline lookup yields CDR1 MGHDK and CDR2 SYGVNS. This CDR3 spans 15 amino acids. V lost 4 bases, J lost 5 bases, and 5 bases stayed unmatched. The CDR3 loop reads CASSGRDRDNEKLFF. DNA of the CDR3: TGTGCCAGCAGTGGCCGGGACAGGGACAATGAAAAACTGTTTTTT.